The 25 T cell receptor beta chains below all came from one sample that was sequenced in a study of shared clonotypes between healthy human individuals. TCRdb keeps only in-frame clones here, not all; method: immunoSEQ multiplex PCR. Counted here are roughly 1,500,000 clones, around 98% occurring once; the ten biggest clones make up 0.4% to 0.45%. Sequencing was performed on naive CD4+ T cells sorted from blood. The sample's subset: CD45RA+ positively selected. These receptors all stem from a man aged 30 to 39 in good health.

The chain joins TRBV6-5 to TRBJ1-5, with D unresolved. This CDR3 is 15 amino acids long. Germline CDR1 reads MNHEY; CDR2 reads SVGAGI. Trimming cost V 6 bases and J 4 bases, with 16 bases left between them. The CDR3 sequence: CASRTVRGGNQPQHF. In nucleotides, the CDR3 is TGTGCCAGCAGGACGGTTCGAGGTGGAAATCAGCCCCAGCATTTT.

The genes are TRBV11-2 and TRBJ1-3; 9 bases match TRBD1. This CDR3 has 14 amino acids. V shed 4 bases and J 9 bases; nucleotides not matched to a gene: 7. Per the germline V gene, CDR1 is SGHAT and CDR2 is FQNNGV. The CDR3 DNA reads TGTGCCAGCAGCTCCAACAGGGGGCATGGCACCATATATTTT. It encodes CASSSNRGHGTIYF.

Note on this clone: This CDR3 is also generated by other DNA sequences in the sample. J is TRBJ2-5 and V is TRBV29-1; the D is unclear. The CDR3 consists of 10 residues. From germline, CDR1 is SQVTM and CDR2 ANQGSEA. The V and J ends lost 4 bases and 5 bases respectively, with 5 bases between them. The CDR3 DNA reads TGCAGCGTTGGGGTTGAGACCCAGTACTTC. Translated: CSVGVETQYF.

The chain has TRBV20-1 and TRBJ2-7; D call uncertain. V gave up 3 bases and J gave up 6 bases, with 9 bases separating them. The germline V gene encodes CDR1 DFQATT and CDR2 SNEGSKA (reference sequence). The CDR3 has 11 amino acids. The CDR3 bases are TGCAGTGCTAGTCAGCTCGGCGAGCAGTACTTC. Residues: CSASQLGEQYF.

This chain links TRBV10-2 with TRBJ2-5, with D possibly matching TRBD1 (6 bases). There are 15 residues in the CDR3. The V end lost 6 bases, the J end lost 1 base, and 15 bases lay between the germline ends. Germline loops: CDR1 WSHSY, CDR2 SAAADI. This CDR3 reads CASRPGEGFQETQYF. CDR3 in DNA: TGCGCCAGCAGACCAGGGGAAGGTTTCCAAGAGACCCAGTACTTC.

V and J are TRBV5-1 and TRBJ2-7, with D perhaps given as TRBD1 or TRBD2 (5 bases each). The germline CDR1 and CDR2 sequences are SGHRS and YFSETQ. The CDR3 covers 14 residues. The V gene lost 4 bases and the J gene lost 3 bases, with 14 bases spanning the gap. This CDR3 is CASSEGTEFYEQYF. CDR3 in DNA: TGCGCCAGCAGCGAGGGGACGGAGTTCTACGAGCAGTACTTC.

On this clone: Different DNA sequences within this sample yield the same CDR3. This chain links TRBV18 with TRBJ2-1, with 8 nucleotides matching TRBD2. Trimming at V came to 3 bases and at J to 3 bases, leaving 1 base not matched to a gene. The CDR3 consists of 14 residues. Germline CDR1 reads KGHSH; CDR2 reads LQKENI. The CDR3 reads CASSPSGIYNEQFF. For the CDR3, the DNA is TGTGCCAGCTCACCTAGCGGGATCTACAATGAGCAGTTCTTC.

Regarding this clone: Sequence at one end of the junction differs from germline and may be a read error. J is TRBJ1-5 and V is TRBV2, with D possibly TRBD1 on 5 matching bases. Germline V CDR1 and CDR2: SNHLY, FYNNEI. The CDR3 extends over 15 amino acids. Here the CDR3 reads CASREGAPFFQPQHF. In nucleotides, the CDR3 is TGTGCCAGCAGGGAAGGGGCCCCTTTTTTTCAGCCCCAGCATTTT.

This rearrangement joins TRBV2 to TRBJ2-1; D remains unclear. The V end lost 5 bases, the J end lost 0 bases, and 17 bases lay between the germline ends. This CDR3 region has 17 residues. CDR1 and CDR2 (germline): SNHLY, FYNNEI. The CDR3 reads CASSLRTRGSSYNEQFF. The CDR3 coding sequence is TGTGCCAGCAGTCTTCGGACGAGAGGAAGCTCCTACAATGAGCAGTTCTTC.

CDR3 amino acids: CASSLGGRYGYTF. The CDR3 bases are TGTGCCAGCAGCTTAGGGGGCCGGTATGGCTACACCTTC. The genes are TRBV7-9 and TRBJ1-2, with D possibly TRBD1 on 5 matching bases. The CDR3 is 13 residues long. Germline V gene data show CDR1 as SEHNR and CDR2 as FQNEAQ (reference sequence). V lost 1 base and J 5 bases, leaving 8 bases between the germline ends.

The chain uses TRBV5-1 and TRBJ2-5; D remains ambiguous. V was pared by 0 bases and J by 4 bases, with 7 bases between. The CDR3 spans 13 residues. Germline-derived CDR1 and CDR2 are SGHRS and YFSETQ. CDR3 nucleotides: TGCGCCAGCAGCTTGGATATCTTAGAGACCCAGTACTTC. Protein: CASSLDILETQYF.

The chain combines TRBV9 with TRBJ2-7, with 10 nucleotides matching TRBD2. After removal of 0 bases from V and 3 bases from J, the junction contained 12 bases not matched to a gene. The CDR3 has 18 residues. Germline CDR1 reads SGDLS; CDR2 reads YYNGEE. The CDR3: CASSVDPLLAGVLYEQYF. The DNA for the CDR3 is TGTGCCAGCAGCGTAGACCCCCTCCTAGCGGGAGTACTCTACGAGCAGTACTTC.

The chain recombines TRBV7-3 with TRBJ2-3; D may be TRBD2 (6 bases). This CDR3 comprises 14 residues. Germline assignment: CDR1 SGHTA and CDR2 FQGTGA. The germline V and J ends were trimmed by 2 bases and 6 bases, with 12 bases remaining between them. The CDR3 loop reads CASSLYRSGDTQYF. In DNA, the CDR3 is TGTGCCAGCAGCTTATACCGCAGCGGGGATACGCAGTATTTT.

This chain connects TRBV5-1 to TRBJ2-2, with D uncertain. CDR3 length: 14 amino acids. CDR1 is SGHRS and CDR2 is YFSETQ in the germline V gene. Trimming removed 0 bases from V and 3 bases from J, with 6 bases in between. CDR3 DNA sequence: TGCGCCAGCAGCTTGGCTACATACACCGGGGAGCTGTTTTTT. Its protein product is CASSLATYTGELFF.

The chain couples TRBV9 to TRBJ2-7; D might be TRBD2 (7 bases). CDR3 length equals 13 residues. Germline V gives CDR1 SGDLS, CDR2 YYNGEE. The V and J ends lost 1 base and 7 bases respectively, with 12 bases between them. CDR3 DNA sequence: TGTGCCAGCAGCGTAAGGGGGGGAGGTGAGCAGTACTTC. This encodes CASSVRGGGEQYF.

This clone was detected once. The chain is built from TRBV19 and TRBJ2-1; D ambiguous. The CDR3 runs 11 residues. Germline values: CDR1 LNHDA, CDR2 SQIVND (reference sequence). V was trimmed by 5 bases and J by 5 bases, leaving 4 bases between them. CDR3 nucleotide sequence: TGTGCCAGTAGTCCTGACAATGAGCAGTTCTTC. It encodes CASSPDNEQFF.

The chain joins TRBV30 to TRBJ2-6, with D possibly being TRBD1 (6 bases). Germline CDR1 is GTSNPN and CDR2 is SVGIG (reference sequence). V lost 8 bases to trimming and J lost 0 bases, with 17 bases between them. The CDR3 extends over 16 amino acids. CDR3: CASYMDSLSGANVLTF. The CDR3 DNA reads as TGTGCCAGCTATATGGACAGTCTCTCTGGGGCCAACGTCCTGACTTTC.

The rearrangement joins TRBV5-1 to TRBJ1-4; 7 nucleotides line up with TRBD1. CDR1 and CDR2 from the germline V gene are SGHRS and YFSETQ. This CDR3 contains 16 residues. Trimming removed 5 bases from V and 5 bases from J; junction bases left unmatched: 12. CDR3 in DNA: TGCGCCAGCAGGAAGGGACAGATCCAGGGGAATGAAAAACTGTTTTTT. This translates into CASRKGQIQGNEKLFF. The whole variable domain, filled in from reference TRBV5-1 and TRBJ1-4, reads KAGVTQTPRYLIKTRGQQVTLSCSPISGHRSVSWYQQTPGQGLQFLFEYFSETQRNKGNFPGRFSGRQFSNSRSEMNVSTLELGDSALYLCASRKGQIQGNEKLFFGSGTQLSVL.

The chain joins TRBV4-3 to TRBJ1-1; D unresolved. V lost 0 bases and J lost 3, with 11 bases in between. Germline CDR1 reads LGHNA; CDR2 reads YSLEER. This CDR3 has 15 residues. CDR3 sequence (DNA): TGCGCCAGCAGCCAAGAGGCCGGGATGCACACTGAAGCTTTCTTT. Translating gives CASSQEAGMHTEAFF.

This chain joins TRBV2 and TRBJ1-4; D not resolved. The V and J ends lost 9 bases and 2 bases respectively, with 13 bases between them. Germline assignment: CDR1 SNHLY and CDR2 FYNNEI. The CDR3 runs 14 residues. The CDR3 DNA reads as TGTGCCAGGTCCCTCGACGTTACTAATGAAAAACTGTTTTTT. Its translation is CARSLDVTNEKLFF.

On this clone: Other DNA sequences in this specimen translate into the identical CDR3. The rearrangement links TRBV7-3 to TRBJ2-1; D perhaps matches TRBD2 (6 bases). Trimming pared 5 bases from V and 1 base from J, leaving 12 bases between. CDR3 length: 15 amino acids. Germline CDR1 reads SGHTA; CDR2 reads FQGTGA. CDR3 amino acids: CASSLRGDSYNEQFF. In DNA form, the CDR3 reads TGTGCCAGCAGCCTCCGCGGGGATTCCTACAATGAGCAGTTCTTC. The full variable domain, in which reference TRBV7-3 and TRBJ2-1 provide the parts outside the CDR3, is GAGVSQTPSNKVTEKGKYVELRCDPISGHTALYWYRQSLGQGPEFLIYFQGTGAADDSGLPNDRFFAVRPEGSVSTLKIQRTERGDSAVYLCASSLRGDSYNEQFFGPGTRLTVL.

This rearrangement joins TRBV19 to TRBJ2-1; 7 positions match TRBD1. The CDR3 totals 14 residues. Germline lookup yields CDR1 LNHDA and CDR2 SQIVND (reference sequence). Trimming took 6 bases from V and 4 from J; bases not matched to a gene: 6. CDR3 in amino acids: CASRTGLGYNEQFF. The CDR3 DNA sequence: TGTGCCAGTAGGACAGGGTTGGGATACAATGAGCAGTTCTTC.

CDR3 in DNA: TGTGCCAGTAGTAAGGGACAACCCAATCAGCCCCAGCATTTT. It yields the protein CASSKGQPNQPQHF. J is TRBJ1-5 and V is TRBV19; tentative D call: TRBD1 (6 bases). Germline V gives CDR1 LNHDA, CDR2 SQIVND (reference sequence). This CDR3 is built from 14 residues. V was trimmed by 4 bases and J by 3 bases, leaving 10 bases between them.

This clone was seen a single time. Here the CDR3 reads CASTWGRGIGEQYF. CDR3 sequence (DNA): TGTGCCAGCACCTGGGGCAGGGGGATAGGAGAGCAGTACTTC. V and J are TRBV6-6 and TRBJ2-7, with 7 bases lining up with TRBD1. V lost 7 bases to trimming and J lost 7 bases; unmatched junction nucleotides: 13. The CDR3 length is 14 residues. Germline values: CDR1 MNHNY, CDR2 SVGAGI (reference sequence).

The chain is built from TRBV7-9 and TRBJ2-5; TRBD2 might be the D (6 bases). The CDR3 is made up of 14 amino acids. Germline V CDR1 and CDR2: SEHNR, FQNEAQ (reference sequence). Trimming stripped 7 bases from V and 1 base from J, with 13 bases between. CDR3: CASTGVGGQETQYF. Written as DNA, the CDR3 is TGTGCCAGCACGGGAGTGGGGGGCCAAGAGACCCAGTACTTC. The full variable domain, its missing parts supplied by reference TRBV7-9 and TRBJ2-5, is DTGVSQNPRHKITKRGQNVTFRCDPISEHNRLYWYRQTLGQGPEFLTYFQNEAQLEKSRLLSDRFSAERPKGSFSTLEIQRTEQGDSAMYLCASTGVGGQETQYFGPGTRLLVL.